This T cell receptor (beta chain) was found in a study of Graves' ophthalmopathy and Graves' hyperthyroidism. Overall study context: At initial diagnosis, peripheral blood was obtained, and this preceded any treatment. Findings and caveats of the study: The model's prediction of ophthalmopathy progression had roughly 70% sensitivity and approximately 77% specificity.

The PBMCs were taken from about 9.7 ml of fresh peripheral blood. The V gene's germline CDR1 is WSHSY and CDR2 SAAADI. The CDR3 is 14 residues long. Trimming removed 2 bases at V and 4 bases at J, with 11 bases between. TCR beta CDR3 amplification used RNA transcripts. Second-round multiplex PCR came after first-round RT-PCR with HTBI primers. In TCRdb, the multiplex PCR reads were re-called with MiXCR into one record per CDR3 protein. The data show approximately 210,000 distinct CDR3 sequences, with approximately 29% seen just once and approximately 9% held by the top ten. In this sample, this clonotype turned up many times. Its antigen remains unidentified.

Sample: peripheral blood. The chain combines TRBV10-2 with TRBJ1-2; D unclear. This TCR was recovered from a man aged 45-65 years with Graves' ophthalmopathy. The CDR3: CASSEALDLYGYTF. The CDR3 DNA is TGCGCCAGCAGTGAGGCCCTGGACCTCTATGGCTACACCTTC.